This TCR beta chain was recovered during a study of T cell responses to AZD1222 COVID-19 vaccine. Study-wide background: Investigators merged groups given second doses at roughly 4 or roughly 12 weeks. Whole-study results and caveats: Two AZD1222 doses significantly raised spike-specific TCR breadth and depth over controls. The study sampled repertoires only after the peak T cell response. Possibly, clonal diversity was underestimated; donors were largely white British and included more females.

From germline, CDR1 is MNHEY and CDR2 SVGAGI. Trimming stripped 0 bases from V and 4 bases from J, with 10 bases between. There are 14 residues in the CDR3. About this clone itself: Its antigen is unknown.

The table came from immunoSEQ multiplex PCR; TCRdb's copy has only in-frame clones and leaves some out. The sample lists around 89,000 clones; 65% to 90% were seen once. This TCR derives from an adult in good health. The V gene is TRBV6-5, the J gene TRBJ2-7; D possibly corresponds to TRBD2 (6 bases). The sample consisted of peripheral blood, taken on day 0 of AZD1222 vaccination. The CDR3, as DNA: TGTGCCAGCAGTTACTCGGGACTGAAATACGAGCAGTACTTC. Residues: CASSYSGLKYEQYF.